These 7 T cell receptor beta chains came from one sample sequenced in a study of cytomegalovirus exposure and HLA in healthy donors. Generated by immunoSEQ multiplex PCR, the TCRdb table keeps only in-frame clones and is missing some. Of some 79,000 clones in the sample, around 94% were seen once. The sequencing sample was made of PBMCs. The receptors originated from a woman aged 18-29 years in good health and CMV-seropositive.

This chain connects TRBV18 to TRBJ1-2; no clear D gene. The CDR3 has 16 amino acids. Deletions cut 4 bases from V and 4 bases from J, with 19 bases between. Germline assignment: CDR1 KGHSH and CDR2 LQKENI. The CDR3: CASSLRRRWPVYGYTF. The CDR3 DNA reads as TGTGCCAGCTCACTCCGTCGCAGGTGGCCCGTCTATGGCTACACCTTC.

The V and J genes are TRBV5-1 and TRBJ2-7, with TRBD2 identical over 12 bases. CDR3 length equals 15 residues. Per the germline V gene, CDR1 is SGHRS and CDR2 is YFSETQ. V lost 2 bases, J lost 6 bases, and 6 bases stayed unmatched. The CDR3: CASSLLAGGQVEQYF. The CDR3 nucleotides read TGCGCCAGCAGCTTACTAGCGGGGGGCCAGGTCGAGCAGTACTTC. The whole variable domain, filled in from reference TRBV5-1 and TRBJ2-7, reads KAGVTQTPRYLIKTRGQQVTLSCSPISGHRSVSWYQQTPGQGLQFLFEYFSETQRNKGNFPGRFSGRQFSNSRSEMNVSTLELGDSALYLCASSLLAGGQVEQYFGPGTRLTVT.

J is TRBJ1-2 and V is TRBV19; 7 nucleotides match TRBD1. CDR3 length: 14 residues. With V trimmed by 4 bases and J by 2 bases, 4 bases remained unmatched. CDR1 LNHDA and CDR2 SQIVND come from the germline V gene (reference sequence). CDR3 sequence (DNA): TGTGCCAGTAGTACCGACAGGGTAAACTATGGCTACACCTTC. This translates into CASSTDRVNYGYTF.

This chain links TRBV28 with TRBJ1-1; 10 bases map to TRBD1. Germline CDR1 reads MDHEN; CDR2 reads SYDVKM. This CDR3 contains 18 residues. The trim removed 5 bases at V and 1 base at J, leaving 13 bases unmatched. The CDR3 DNA sequence: TGTGCCAGCAGTGAACGACAGGGGGCGCGCCCGAAGAACACTGAAGCTTTCTTT. Translated, it gives CASSERQGARPKNTEAFF.

This sequence joins TRBV12-5 and TRBJ2-2; D remains ambiguous. This CDR3 is 13 amino acids long. Germline V CDR1 and CDR2: LGHNT, FRNRAP. The germline V and J ends were trimmed by 7 bases and 0 bases, with 6 bases remaining between them. The CDR3 bases are TGTGCTAGTGAGCATTCGAACACCGGGGAGCTGTTTTTT. As protein: CASEHSNTGELFF.

The chain couples TRBV27 to TRBJ1-1; D remains unclear. Trimming stripped 3 bases from V and 9 bases from J, with 8 bases between. Germline V CDR1 and CDR2: MNHEY, SMNVEV (reference sequence). The CDR3 has 11 amino acids. DNA of the CDR3: TGTGCCAGCAGTTTCGGAGTGAAAGCTTTCTTT. Its translation: CASSFGVKAFF.

The genes are TRBV18 and TRBJ2-5; 8 bases line up with TRBD1. The CDR3 length is 14 residues. Germline CDR1 reads KGHSH; CDR2 reads LQKENI. Trimming cost V 4 bases and J 5 bases; bases outside gene matches: 6. CDR3 region: CASSRDRGGETQYF. The CDR3 nucleotides read TGTGCCAGCTCACGCGACAGGGGTGGGGAGACCCAGTACTTC.